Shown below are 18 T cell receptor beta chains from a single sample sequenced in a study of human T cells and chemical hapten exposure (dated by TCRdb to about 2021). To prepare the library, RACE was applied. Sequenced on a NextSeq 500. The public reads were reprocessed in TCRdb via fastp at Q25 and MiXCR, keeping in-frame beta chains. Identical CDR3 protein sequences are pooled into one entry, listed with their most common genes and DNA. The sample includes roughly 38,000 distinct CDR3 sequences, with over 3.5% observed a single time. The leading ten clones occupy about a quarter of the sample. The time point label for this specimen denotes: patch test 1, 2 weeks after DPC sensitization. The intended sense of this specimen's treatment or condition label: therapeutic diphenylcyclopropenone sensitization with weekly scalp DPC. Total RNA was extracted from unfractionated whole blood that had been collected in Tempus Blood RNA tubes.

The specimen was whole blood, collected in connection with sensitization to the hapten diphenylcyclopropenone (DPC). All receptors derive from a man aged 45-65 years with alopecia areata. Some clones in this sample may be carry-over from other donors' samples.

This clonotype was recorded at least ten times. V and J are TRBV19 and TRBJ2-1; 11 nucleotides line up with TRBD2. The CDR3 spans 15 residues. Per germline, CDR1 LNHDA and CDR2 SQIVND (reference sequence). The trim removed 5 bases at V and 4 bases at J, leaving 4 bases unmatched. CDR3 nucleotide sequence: TGTGCCAGTAGTCAACTAGCGGGAGCTTACAATGAGCAGTTCTTC. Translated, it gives CASSQLAGAYNEQFF.

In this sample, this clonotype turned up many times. In nucleotides, the CDR3 is TGTGCCACTGGACAGGGTGGCACAGATACGCAGTATTTT. It specifies CATGQGGTDTQYF. V usage is TRBV7-9 and J usage is TRBJ2-3, with TRBD1 identical over 8 bases. With V trimmed by 10 bases and J by 1 base, 4 bases remained unmatched. The V gene's germline CDR1 is SEHNR and CDR2 FQNEAQ (reference sequence). This CDR3 is built from 13 residues.

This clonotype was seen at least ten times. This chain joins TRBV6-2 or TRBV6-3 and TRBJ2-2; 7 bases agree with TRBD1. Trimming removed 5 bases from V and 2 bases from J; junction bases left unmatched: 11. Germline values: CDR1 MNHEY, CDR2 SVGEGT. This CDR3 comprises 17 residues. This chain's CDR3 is CASSGMRGTVNTGELFF. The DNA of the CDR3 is TGTGCCAGCAGTGGCATGAGGGGGACAGTTAACACCGGGGAGCTGTTTTTT.

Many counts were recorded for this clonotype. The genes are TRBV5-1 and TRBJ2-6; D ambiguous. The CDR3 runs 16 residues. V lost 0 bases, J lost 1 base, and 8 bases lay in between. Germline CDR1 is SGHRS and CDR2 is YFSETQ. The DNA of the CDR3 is TGCGCCAGCAGCTTGGACCCAGGATCTGGGGCCAACGTCCTGACTTTC. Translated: CASSLDPGSGANVLTF. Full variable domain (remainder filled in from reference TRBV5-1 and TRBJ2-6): KAGVTQTPRYLIKTRGQQVTLSCSPISGHRSVSWYQQTPGQGLQFLFEYFSETQRNKGNFPGRFSGRQFSNSRSEMNVSTLELGDSALYLCASSLDPGSGANVLTFGAGSRLTVL.

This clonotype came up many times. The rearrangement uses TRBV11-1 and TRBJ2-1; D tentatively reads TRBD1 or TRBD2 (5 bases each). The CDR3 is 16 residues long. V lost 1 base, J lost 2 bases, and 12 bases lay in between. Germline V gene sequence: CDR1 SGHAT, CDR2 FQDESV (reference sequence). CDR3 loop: CASSLEGRLTYNEQFF. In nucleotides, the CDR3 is TGTGCCAGCAGCTTAGAGGGACGGCTGACCTACAATGAGCAGTTCTTC.

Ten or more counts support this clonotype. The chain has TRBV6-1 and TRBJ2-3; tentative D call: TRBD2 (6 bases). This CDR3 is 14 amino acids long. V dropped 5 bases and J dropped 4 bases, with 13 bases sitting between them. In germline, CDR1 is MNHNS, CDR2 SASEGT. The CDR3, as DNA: TGTGCCAGCAGTCCCAGGGAGGCACCAGATACGCAGTATTTT. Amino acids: CASSPREAPDTQYF.

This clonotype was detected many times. The CDR3 DNA sequence: TGCGCCAGCAGCTTGGTTGGCTCCGGAGGAGAGACCCAGTACTTC. It encodes CASSLVGSGGETQYF. The rearrangement uses TRBV5-1 and TRBJ2-5; a possible D gene is TRBD2 (5 bases). Germline values: CDR1 SGHRS, CDR2 YFSETQ. V dropped 0 bases and J dropped 4 bases, with 13 bases sitting between them. The CDR3 has 15 amino acids. Full variable domain (outside the CDR3, taken from reference TRBV5-1 and TRBJ2-5): KAGVTQTPRYLIKTRGQQVTLSCSPISGHRSVSWYQQTPGQGLQFLFEYFSETQRNKGNFPGRFSGRQFSNSRSEMNVSTLELGDSALYLCASSLVGSGGETQYFGPGTRLLVL.

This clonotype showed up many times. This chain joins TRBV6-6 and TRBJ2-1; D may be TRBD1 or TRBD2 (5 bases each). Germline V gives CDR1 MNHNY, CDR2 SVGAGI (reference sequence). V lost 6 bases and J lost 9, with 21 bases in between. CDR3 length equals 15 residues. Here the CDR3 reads CASSKGGTPLSEQFF. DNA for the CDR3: TGTGCCAGCAGCAAAGGTGGGACCCCTTTGAGTGAGCAGTTCTTC.

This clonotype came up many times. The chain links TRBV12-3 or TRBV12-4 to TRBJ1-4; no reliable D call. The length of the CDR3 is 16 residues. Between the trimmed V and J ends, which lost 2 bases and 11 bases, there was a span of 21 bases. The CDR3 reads CASSLILSFAEAKLFF. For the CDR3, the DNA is TGTGCCAGCAGTTTAATTCTGTCTTTCGCCGAGGCTAAACTGTTTTTT.

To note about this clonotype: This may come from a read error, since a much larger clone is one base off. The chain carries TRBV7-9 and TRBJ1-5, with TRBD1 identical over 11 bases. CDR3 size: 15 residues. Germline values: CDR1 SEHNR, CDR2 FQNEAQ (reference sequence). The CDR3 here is CVSSGGQGANQPQHF. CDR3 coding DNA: TGTGTCAGCAGCGGAGGACAGGGGGCCAATCAGCCCCAGCATTTT. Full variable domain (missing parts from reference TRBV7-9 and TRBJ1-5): DTGVSQNPRHKITKRGQNVTFRCDPISEHNRLYWYRQTLGQGPEFLTYFQNEAQLEKSRLLSDRFSAERPKGSFSTLEIQRTEQGDSAMYLCVSSGGQGANQPQHFGDGTRLSIL.

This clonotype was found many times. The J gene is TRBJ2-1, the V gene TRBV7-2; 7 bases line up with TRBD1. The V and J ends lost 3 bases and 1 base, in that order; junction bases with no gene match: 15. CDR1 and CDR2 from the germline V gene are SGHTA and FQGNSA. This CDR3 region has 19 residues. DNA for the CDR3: TGTGCCAGCAGCTTCTTACCAGGGACAGCCCGAGCATCCTACAATGAGCAGTTCTTC. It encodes CASSFLPGTARASYNEQFF.

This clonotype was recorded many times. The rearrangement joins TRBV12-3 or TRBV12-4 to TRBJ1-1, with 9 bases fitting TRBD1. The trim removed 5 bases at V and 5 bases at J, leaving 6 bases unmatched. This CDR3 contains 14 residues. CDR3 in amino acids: CASSPDRGRTEAFF. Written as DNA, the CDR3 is TGTGCCAGCAGTCCAGACAGGGGGAGGACTGAAGCTTTCTTT.

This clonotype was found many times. The CDR3 DNA is TGTGCCAGCAGTTACGGACTAGCGGGACCCGGGGAGCTGTTTTTT. Protein: CASSYGLAGPGELFF. The V call is TRBV6-5, the J call TRBJ2-2; 12 nucleotides agree with TRBD2. V dropped 2 bases and J dropped 6; count of bases not matched to a gene: 1. CDR3 length equals 15 residues. CDR1 is MNHEY and CDR2 is SVGAGI in the germline V gene.

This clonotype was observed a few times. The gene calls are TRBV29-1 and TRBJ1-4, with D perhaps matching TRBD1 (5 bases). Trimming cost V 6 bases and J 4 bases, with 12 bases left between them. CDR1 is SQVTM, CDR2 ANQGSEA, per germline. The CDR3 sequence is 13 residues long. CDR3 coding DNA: TGCAGCGTGAGACAGAGCGTTAATGAAAAACTGTTTTTT. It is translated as CSVRQSVNEKLFF. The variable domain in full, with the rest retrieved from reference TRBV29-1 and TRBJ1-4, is SAVISQKPSRDICQRGTSLTIQCQVDSQVTMMFWYRQQPGQSLTLIATANQGSEATYESGFVIDKFPISRPNLTFSTLTVSNMSPEDSSIYLCSVRQSVNEKLFFGSGTQLSVL.

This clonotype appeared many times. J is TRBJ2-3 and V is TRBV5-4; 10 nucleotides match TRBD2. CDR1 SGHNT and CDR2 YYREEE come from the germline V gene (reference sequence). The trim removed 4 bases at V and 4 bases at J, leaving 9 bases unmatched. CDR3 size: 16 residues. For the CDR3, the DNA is TGTGCCAGCAGCCGAGCGGGAGGGCCAGTGGCAGATACGCAGTATTTT. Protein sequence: CASSRAGGPVADTQYF.

CDR3 DNA sequence: TGCAGCTCCCGGGAAACGCGTGAGCAGTTCTTC. Translation: CSSRETREQFF. This sequence joins TRBV29-1 and TRBJ2-1, with D perhaps TRBD2 (5 bases). The V end was cut by 8 bases, the J end by 9 bases, with 14 bases between. This CDR3 has 11 amino acids. Germline lookup yields CDR1 SQVTM and CDR2 ANQGSEA.

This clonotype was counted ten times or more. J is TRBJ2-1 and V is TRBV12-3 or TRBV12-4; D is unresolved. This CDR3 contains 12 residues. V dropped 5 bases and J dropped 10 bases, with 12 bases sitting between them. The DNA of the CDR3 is TGTGCCAGCAGTCCCGGTCTTTGGGAGCAGTTCTTC. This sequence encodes CASSPGLWEQFF.

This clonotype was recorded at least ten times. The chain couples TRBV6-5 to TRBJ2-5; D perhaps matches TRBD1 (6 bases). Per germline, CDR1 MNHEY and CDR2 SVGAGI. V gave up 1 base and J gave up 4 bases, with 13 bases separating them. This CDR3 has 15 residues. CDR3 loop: CASSYWTDKIETQYF. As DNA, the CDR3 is TGTGCCAGCAGTTACTGGACAGACAAGATAGAGACCCAGTACTTC.